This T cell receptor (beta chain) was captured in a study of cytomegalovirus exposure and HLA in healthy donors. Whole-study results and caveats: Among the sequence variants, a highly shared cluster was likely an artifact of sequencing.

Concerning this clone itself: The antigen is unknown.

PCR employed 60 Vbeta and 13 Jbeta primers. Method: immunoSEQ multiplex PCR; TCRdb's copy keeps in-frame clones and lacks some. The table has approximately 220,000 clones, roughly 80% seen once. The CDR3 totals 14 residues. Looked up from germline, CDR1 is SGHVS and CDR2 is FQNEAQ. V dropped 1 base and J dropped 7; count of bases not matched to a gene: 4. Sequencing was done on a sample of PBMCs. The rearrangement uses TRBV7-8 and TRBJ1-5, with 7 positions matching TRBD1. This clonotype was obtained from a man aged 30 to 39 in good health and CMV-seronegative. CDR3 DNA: TGTGCCAGCAGCTTAGGACAGGGTTACCAGCCCCAGCATTTT. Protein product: CASSLGQGYQPQHF. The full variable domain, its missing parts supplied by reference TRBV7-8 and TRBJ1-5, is GAGVSQSPRYKVAKRGQDVALRCDPISGHVSLFWYQQALGQGPEFLTYFQNEAQLDKSGLPSDRFFAERPEGSVSTLKIQRTQQEDSAVYLCASSLGQGYQPQHFGDGTRLSIL.